This TCR beta chain was sequenced in a study of shared clonotypes between healthy human individuals. Findings and caveats of the study: Measured sharing among donors was expected to vary with sequencing depth. Non-shared clonotypes were found to have lower generation probabilities than the clonotypes that were shared by all four of the sorted-subset donors. Naive CD4 clonotype sharing across several donors was about 5%.

Profiling relied on immunoSEQ multiplex PCR, and the TCRdb table lists in-frame clones only, not all of them. The sample has 2 million to 2.5 million clones; 85% to 95% are singletons. Every contributor of samples was a Caucasian grown-up residing in Nashville, Tennessee. Points on this clone: Its matching antigen is unknown.

Trimming shortened V by 0 bases and J by 6 bases, and 8 bases separated the two germline ends. The CDR3 has 13 residues. Per germline, CDR1 MNHEY and CDR2 SVGAGI. This TCR came from a man between 18 and 35 years old in good health. Some clones in this sample may be carry-over from other donors' samples. Material for sequencing was naive CD4+ T cells from PBMCs. Subset described: CD45RA+ positively selected. V and J are TRBV6-5 and TRBJ1-2; D unresolved. CDR3 in amino acids: CASSYSRGHGYTF. The CDR3 nucleotides read TGTGCCAGCAGTTACTCGAGAGGTCATGGCTACACCTTC.